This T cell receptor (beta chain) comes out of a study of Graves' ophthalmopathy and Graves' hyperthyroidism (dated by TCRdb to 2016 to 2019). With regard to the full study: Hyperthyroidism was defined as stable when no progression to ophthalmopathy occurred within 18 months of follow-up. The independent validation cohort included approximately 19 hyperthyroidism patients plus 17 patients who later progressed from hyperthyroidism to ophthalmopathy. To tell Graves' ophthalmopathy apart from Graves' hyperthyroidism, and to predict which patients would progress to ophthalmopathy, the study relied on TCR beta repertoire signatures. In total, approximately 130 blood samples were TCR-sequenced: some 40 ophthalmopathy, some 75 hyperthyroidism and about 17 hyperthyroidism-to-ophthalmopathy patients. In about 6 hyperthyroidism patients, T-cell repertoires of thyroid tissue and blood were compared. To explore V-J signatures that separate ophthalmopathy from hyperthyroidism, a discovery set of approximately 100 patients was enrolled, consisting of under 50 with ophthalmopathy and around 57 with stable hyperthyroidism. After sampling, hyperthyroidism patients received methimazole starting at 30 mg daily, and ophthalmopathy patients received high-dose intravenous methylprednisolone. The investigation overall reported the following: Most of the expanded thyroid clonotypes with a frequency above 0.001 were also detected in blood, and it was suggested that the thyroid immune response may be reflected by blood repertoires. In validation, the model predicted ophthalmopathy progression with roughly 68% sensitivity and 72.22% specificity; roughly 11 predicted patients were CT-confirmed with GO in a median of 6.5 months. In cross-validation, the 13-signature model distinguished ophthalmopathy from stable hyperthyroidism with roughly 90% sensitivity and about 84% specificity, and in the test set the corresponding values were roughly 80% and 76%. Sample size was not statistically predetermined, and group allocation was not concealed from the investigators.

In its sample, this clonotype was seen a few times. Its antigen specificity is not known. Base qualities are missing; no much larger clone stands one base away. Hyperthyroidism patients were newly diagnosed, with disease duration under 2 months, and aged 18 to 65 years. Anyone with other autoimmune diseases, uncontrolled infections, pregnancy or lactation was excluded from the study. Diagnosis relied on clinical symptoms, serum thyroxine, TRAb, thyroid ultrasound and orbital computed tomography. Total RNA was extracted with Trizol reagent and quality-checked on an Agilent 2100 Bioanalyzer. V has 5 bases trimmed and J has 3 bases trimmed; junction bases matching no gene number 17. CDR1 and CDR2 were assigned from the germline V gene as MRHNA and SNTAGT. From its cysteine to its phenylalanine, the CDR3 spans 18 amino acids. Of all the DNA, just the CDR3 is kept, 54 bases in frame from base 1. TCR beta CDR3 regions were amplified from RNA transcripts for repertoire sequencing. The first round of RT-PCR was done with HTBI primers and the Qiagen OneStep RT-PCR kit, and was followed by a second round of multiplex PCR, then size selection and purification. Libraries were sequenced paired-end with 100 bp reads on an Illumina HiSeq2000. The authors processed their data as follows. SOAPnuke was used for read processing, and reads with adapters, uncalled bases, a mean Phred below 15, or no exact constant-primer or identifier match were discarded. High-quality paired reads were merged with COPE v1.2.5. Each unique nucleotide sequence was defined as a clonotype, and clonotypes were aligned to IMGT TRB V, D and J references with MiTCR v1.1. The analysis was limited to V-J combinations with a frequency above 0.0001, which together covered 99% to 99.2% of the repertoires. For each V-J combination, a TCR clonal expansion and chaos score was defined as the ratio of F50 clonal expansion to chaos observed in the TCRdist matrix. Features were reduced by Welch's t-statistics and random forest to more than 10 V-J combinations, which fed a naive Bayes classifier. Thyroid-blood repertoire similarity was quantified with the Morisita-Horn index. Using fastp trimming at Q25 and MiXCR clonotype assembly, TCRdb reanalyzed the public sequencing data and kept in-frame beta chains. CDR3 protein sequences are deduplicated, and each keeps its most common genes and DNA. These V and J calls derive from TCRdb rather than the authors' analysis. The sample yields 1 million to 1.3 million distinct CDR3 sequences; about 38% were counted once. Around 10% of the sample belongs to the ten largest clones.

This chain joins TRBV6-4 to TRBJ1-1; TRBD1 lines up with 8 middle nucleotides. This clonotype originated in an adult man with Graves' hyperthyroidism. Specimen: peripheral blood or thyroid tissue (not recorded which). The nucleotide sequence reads TGTGCCAGCAGTTACCGGCCGCCTGGACAGGGATGGGACACTGAAGCTTTCTTT. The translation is CASSYRPPGQGWDTEAFF.